The sequence of this TCR beta chain was determined in a study of blood T cells in healthy people across ages. General study results and limits: Naive T cell percentage showed a strong correlation with TCR beta diversity. As age increased, TCR beta diversity per million T cells fell in a roughly linear fashion.

V was pared by 8 bases and J by 3 bases, with 13 bases between. The CDR3 sequence is 13 residues long. From germline, CDR1 is MDHEN and CDR2 SYDVKM. This clonotype was detected a few times. Antigen: not known. It was with a sample-barcoded 5' primer and a J-beta primer mix that a second PCR of roughly 7 to 12 cycles was run. TCRdb passed the 5' RACE reads through MiXCR, listing each CDR3 protein once. The repertoire consists of 780,000 or so distinct CDR3 sequences, with 20% to 25% occurring once and the leading ten covering approximately 3.7%. These data are also associated with another study on T cells of mothers and their children. That work contributes: The whole RNA yield was converted to cDNA, around 1.4 ug per 15 ul.

The J gene is TRBJ2-5, the V gene TRBV28; TRBD1 is a possible D gene (5 bases). Input material: blood. This clonotype was obtained from a boy under 18 in good health. The CDR3, as DNA: TGTGCCAGCTCTGTTAGGGGAAAAGAGACCCAGTACTTC. Translating it yields CASSVRGKETQYF.